The source of this T cell receptor (beta chain) is a study of early T cells in non-severe SARS-CoV-2 infection. About the study: With bulk RNA from unsorted whole blood as input, sequencing yielded unpaired chains.

The ends were cut back, 6 bases at V and 2 bases at J, with 19 bases in the middle. This CDR3 has 16 residues. Germline CDR1 SEHNR, CDR2 FQNEAQ (reference sequence). General study findings and limits: VDJdb matching favored anti-spike CD8 responses, missing private and CD4 specificities.

Individual cDNA molecules each received unique molecular identifiers attached to them. TCRdb re-derived calls from the 5' RACE reads in MiXCR, one entry per CDR3 protein. Of 75,000 or so distinct CDR3 sequences in the sample, 12% were seen once. This clonotype was recorded at least ten times. What it recognizes is unknown. This clonotype originated in an adult who was a healthcare worker with PCR-confirmed SARS-CoV-2 infection or an uninfected control (not recorded which). The rearrangement links TRBV7-9 to TRBJ2-5; tentative D call: TRBD1 (5 bases). The sequenced material came from whole blood. DNA for the CDR3: TGTGCCAGCAGGCAAAGGGGCGGCCGCTTACAAGAGACCCAGTACTTC. It encodes CASRQRGGRLQETQYF.